Given below is one TCR beta chain in context. Its antigen is not identified. Trimming removed 1 base at V and 4 bases at J, with 23 bases between. The CDR3 contains 18 residues. CDR1 and CDR2 from the germline V gene are SGHRS and YFSETQ. It was RNA transcripts that yielded the amplified TCR beta CDR3 regions. The TCR CDR3 was amplified in a first-round RT-PCR using the HTBI primer set. TCRdb passed the multiplex PCR reads through MiXCR, listing each CDR3 protein once. The data hold around 720,000 distinct CDR3 sequences, with approximately 36% observed a single time. This entry belongs to a study of T cells in Graves' hyperthyroidism and ophthalmopathy. Overall study results and limits: Most thyroid clonotypes that were expanded above 0.001 also turned up in blood.

This TCR was sampled from a woman between 40 and 50 years old with Graves' hyperthyroidism. The specimen was blood. This chain links TRBV5-1 with TRBJ1-1, with no clear D. CDR3 in amino acids: CASSLNSGRLLSGTEAFF. Written as DNA, the CDR3 is TGCGCCAGCAGCTTGAACTCTGGCAGGCTTTTAAGTGGCACTGAAGCTTTCTTT.